The text below deals with one T cell receptor beta chain. How the authors handled the data: How many nucleated cells were present was estimated from reference gene primer amplification. Measured with immunoSEQ multiplex PCR; TCRdb has only the in-frame clones, and not every one. D and trimming come from the DNA, and the V and J calls and clone size come from that table. Of about 210,000 clones detected, less than 90% appear once; the ten largest clones hold over 1.5%. These data are taken from a study of blood T cell repertoires in COVID-19. Across the whole study: COVID-19 samples, acute and convalescent, were from the United States, Italy and Spain. T cells, B-cell-depleted T cells, or PBMCs supplied cDNA or gDNA.

The CDR3 covers 14 residues. V was cut by 0 bases and J by 6 bases, with 11 bases left in between. From germline, CDR1 is SGHRS and CDR2 YFSETQ. Sequenced: peripheral blood. The chain has TRBV5-1 and TRBJ2-3; possible D gene TRBD1, 5 bases. This clonotype was obtained from a man aged 65 to 79 with acute or convalescent COVID-19. Here the CDR3 reads CASSLGQSWDTQYF. The DNA for the CDR3 is TGCGCCAGCAGCTTGGGACAGTCATGGGATACGCAGTATTTT.